Following are 22 T cell receptor beta chains from one sample sequenced in a study of early T cells in non-severe SARS-CoV-2 infection. One entry per CDR3 protein results from TCRdb running MiXCR on the 5' RACE reads. The data show about 60,000 distinct CDR3 sequences, about 12% seen once. Source material: whole blood. These receptors all stem from an adult who was a healthcare worker with PCR-confirmed SARS-CoV-2 infection or an uninfected control (not recorded which).

Only a few counts were recorded for this clonotype. A junction end diverges from the germline sequence, so it may reflect a read error. The V call is TRBV4-1, the J call TRBJ1-5; unclear D gene. The CDR3 runs 13 residues. CDR1 and CDR2 (germline): MGHRA, YSYEKL. The CDR3 here is CASSPTLGQPRHF. The CDR3 region has the DNA TGCGCCAGCAGCCCCACCCTAGGGCAGCCCCGGCATTTT.

This clonotype was observed a few times. The chain has TRBV4-1 and TRBJ2-1, with D unresolved. CDR3 length equals 12 residues. Germline lookup yields CDR1 MGHRA and CDR2 YSYEKL. V was trimmed by 0 bases and J by 9 bases, leaving 6 bases between them. CDR3 bases: TGCGCCAGCAGCCAAGATGATGGTGAGCAGTTCTTC. Protein product: CASSQDDGEQFF.

V and J are TRBV6-1 and TRBJ2-3; 7 positions agree with TRBD1. Germline V CDR1 and CDR2: MNHNS, SASEGT. The CDR3 spans 14 residues. The ends lost 5 bases at V and 1 base at J; junction bases unmatched: 3. CDR3 sequence: CASSSTGGTDTQYF. The DNA for the CDR3 is TGTGCCAGCAGTTCTACAGGGGGCACAGATACGCAGTATTTT.

This clonotype was seen a few times. This chain connects TRBV2 to TRBJ2-3; 7 nucleotides align to TRBD2. CDR1 is SNHLY, CDR2 FYNNEI, per germline. Losses at the gene ends were 1 base for V and 3 bases for J; bases not matched to a gene: 10. CDR3 length: 17 residues. DNA for the CDR3: TGTGCCAGCAGTGAAGAGGGCGGTGGGAGGGCGACAGATACGCAGTATTTT. It specifies CASSEEGGGRATDTQYF.

This clonotype appeared a few times. The V gene is TRBV12-3 or TRBV12-4, the J gene TRBJ1-4; 8 bases align to TRBD1. V shed 5 bases, J shed 3 bases, and the junction held 5 bases outside the gene matches. The CDR3 length is 15 residues. CDR3 residues: CASSLTGGSNEKLFF. DNA for the CDR3: TGTGCCAGCAGTCTAACAGGGGGGTCTAATGAAAAACTGTTTTTT.

This clonotype was counted ten times or more. This chain links TRBV5-1 with TRBJ1-5; D gene uncertain. The length of the CDR3 is 15 residues. The V gene lost 2 bases and the J gene lost 5 bases, with 14 bases spanning the gap. Per germline, CDR1 SGHRS and CDR2 YFSETQ. The CDR3 DNA sequence: TGCGCCAGCAGCTTTGGTGGGGAATCGGATCAGCCCCAGCATTTT. Amino acids: CASSFGGESDQPQHF.

This clonotype was seen only a few times. The chain recombines TRBV6-6 with TRBJ2-1, with TRBD2 identical over 11 bases. Germline lookup yields CDR1 MNHNY and CDR2 SVGAGI (reference sequence). There are 15 residues in the CDR3. Trimming at V came to 6 bases and at J to 7 bases, leaving 8 bases not matched to a gene. CDR3: CASSSTSGGPNEQFF. The DNA for the CDR3 is TGTGCCAGCAGCTCAACTAGCGGGGGACCTAATGAGCAGTTCTTC.

This sequence joins TRBV5-4 and TRBJ2-1; D is unresolved. This CDR3 has 13 amino acids. Germline-derived CDR1 and CDR2 are SGHNT and YYREEE (reference sequence). Trimming removed 4 bases at V and 6 bases at J, with 11 bases between. The chain's CDR3 is CASSPGFTNEQFF. As DNA, the CDR3 is TGTGCCAGCAGCCCGGGCTTTACCAATGAGCAGTTCTTC.

This clonotype was detected only a few times. CDR3 bases: TGTGCCAGCACCACGCGGGGCGGACAGACAGATACGCAGTATTTT. Its translation: CASTTRGGQTDTQYF. The V and J genes are TRBV9 and TRBJ2-3; D could derive from TRBD1 or TRBD2 (6 bases each). The CDR3 loop spans 15 amino acids. The germline V and J ends were trimmed by 6 bases and 3 bases, with 17 bases remaining between them. CDR1 SGDLS and CDR2 YYNGEE come from the germline V gene.

This clonotype was counted ten times or more. CDR3 sequence reads: CASSERVGGGDYEQYF. The DNA for the CDR3 is TGCGCCAGCAGTGAAAGGGTTGGCGGGGGCGACTACGAGCAGTACTTC. The gene calls are TRBV10-2 and TRBJ2-7, with D perhaps TRBD2 (7 bases). Germline V gene data show CDR1 as WSHSY and CDR2 as SAAADI. The CDR3 contains 16 residues. Trimming removed 3 bases at V and 3 bases at J, with 18 bases between.

The genes are TRBV5-4 and TRBJ2-3; D remains unclear. The germline gives CDR1 SGHNT, CDR2 YYREEE (reference sequence). V was shortened by 4 bases and J by 6 bases, with 15 bases between the two germline ends. CDR3 length: 14 amino acids. In nucleotides, the CDR3 is TGTGCCAGCAGCATTACAGCCCGCAAGGATACGCAGTATTTT. This encodes CASSITARKDTQYF.

At least ten counts were recorded for this clonotype. This rearrangement joins TRBV10-3 to TRBJ2-1; D assignment may be TRBD1 or TRBD2 (6 bases each). The CDR3 sequence is 15 residues long. V was clipped by 2 bases and J by 6 bases, with 14 bases between them. Germline loops: CDR1 ENHRY, CDR2 SYGVKD. The CDR3 loop is CAISERAGEVNEQFF. CDR3 in DNA: TGTGCCATCAGTGAGAGGGCAGGGGAGGTCAATGAGCAGTTCTTC.

V gene TRBV11-3 combines with J gene TRBJ2-1, with TRBD1 identical over 10 bases. The ends lost 3 bases at V and 6 bases at J; junction bases unmatched: 2. CDR3 length: 14 residues. Germline V gene sequence: CDR1 SGHNT, CDR2 YENEEA. The CDR3 region has the DNA TGTGCCAGCAGCTTGAGGACAGGGGGCAATGAGCAGTTCTTC. Amino acids: CASSLRTGGNEQFF.

The chain is built from TRBV6-5 and TRBJ2-4; TRBD1 is a possible D gene (6 bases). The CDR3 runs to 17 residues. CDR1 is MNHEY, CDR2 SVGAGI, per germline. Trimming took off 2 bases at V and 1 base at J, with 15 bases between the two ends. CDR3 residues: CASSYTGKGSAKNIQYF. The CDR3 nucleotides are TGTGCCAGCAGTTACACAGGGAAGGGCTCGGCCAAAAACATTCAGTACTTC.

This clonotype has at least ten counts. The chain is built from TRBV4-3 and TRBJ1-4, with a weak D call TRBD1 (5 bases). Between the trimmed V and J ends, which lost 0 bases and 5 bases, there was a span of 10 bases. CDR1 and CDR2 (germline): LGHNA, YSLEER. The CDR3 covers 15 residues. The CDR3 sequence is CASSQDWGQNEKLFF. In DNA form, the CDR3 reads TGCGCCAGCAGCCAAGATTGGGGCCAGAATGAAAAACTGTTTTTT.

This rearrangement joins TRBV6-5 to TRBJ1-2; TRBD1 aligns across 8 bases. V gave up 6 bases and J gave up 7 bases; unmatched junction bases: 10. The CDR3 loop spans 14 amino acids. In germline, CDR1 is MNHEY, CDR2 SVGAGI. The DNA for the CDR3 is TGTGCCAGCAGCCGACAGGGGCGCAGTAGTGGCTACACCTTC. The encoded protein is CASSRQGRSSGYTF.

This clonotype was recorded many times. The chain is built from TRBV5-4 and TRBJ2-3; tentative D call: TRBD2 (7 bases). With 4 bases removed from V and 2 bases from J, the gap between germline ends came to 14 bases. Germline loops: CDR1 SGHNT, CDR2 YYREEE (reference sequence). The CDR3 has 15 residues. The CDR3 coding sequence is TGTGCCAGCAGCGTTAGGGGGGGGGACACAGATACGCAGTATTTT. Amino acid sequence: CASSVRGGDTDTQYF.

This chain joins TRBV15 and TRBJ2-7, with D tentatively TRBD1 (5 bases). With 5 bases removed from V and 2 bases from J, the gap between germline ends came to 13 bases. This CDR3 contains 14 residues. The germline V gene encodes CDR1 LNHNV and CDR2 YYDKDF (reference sequence). CDR3 nucleotides: TGTGCCACCAGCCGGACACGGGTTACCTACGAGCAGTACTTC. Protein: CATSRTRVTYEQYF.

In its sample, this clonotype was seen a few times. The chain has TRBV24-1 and TRBJ2-2; D not resolved. The CDR3 runs to 14 residues. The germline CDR1 and CDR2 sequences are KGHDR and SFDVKD. The V end lost 7 bases, the J end lost 6 bases, and 14 bases lay between the germline ends. The CDR3 DNA reads TGTGCCACCAGCGACAAGGGTCGCGCCGGGGAGCTGTTTTTT. Its translation is CATSDKGRAGELFF.

The chain combines TRBV6-6 with TRBJ2-3; 7 bases map to TRBD1. Germline V gene sequence: CDR1 MNHNY, CDR2 SVGAGI (reference sequence). V shed 2 bases, J shed 4 bases, and the junction held 9 bases outside the gene matches. The CDR3 contains 16 residues. The CDR3 loop is CASSYRPGTAADTQYF. In DNA, the CDR3 is TGTGCCAGCAGTTACCGCCCCGGGACAGCCGCAGATACGCAGTATTTT.

In this sample, this clonotype turned up many times. The chain has TRBV5-5 and TRBJ2-1; D is unclear. V was clipped by 4 bases and J by 7 bases, with 9 bases between them. CDR1 and CDR2 from the germline V gene are SGHKS and YYEKEE (reference sequence). The CDR3 length is 12 residues. The CDR3 protein is CASSLWPNEQFF. DNA of the CDR3: TGTGCCAGCAGCCTCTGGCCGAATGAGCAGTTCTTC.

This clonotype turned up a few times. V usage is TRBV6-6 and J usage is TRBJ1-1; D is ambiguous. From germline, CDR1 is MNHNY and CDR2 SVGAGI (reference sequence). There are 16 residues in the CDR3. V was cut by 6 bases and J by 5 bases, with 22 bases left in between. This CDR3 reads CASSSPRGRGTTEAFF. The CDR3 DNA reads as TGTGCCAGCAGCTCCCCGCGGGGTCGAGGAACGACTGAAGCTTTCTTT.